This T cell receptor (beta chain) was captured in a study of technical replicates of blood from a few donors. V lost 3 bases and J lost 2, with 10 bases in between. The CDR3 is 15 amino acids. Germline lookup yields CDR1 MGHDK and CDR2 SYGVNS. Data came from immunoSEQ multiplex PCR; TCRdb stores just in-frame clones and leaves some out. The sample lists around 77,000 clones, roughly 92% seen once, with over 0.35% in the top ten. The specimen sequenced was T cells isolated from PBMCs. The receptor comes from a human donor in good health. The chain employs TRBV25-1 and TRBJ2-2; D gene unclear. The CDR3 spells CASSDLTSNTGELFF. DNA of the CDR3: TGTGCCAGCAGTGATTTGACATCTAACACCGGGGAGCTGTTTTTT.